This TCR beta chain originates from a study of blood T cells in healthy people across ages. The CDR3 is 16 amino acids. Trimming removed 3 bases at V and 11 bases at J, with 25 bases between. The germline V gene encodes CDR1 SGHVS and CDR2 FQNEAQ. With respect to this clonotype: Its antigen is unidentified. Being one base from a much bigger clone, this may be a read error.

Broader study findings: Long-lived donors had more naive CD4+ cells and higher diversity than aged donors. In older individuals, TCR beta diversity per million T cells was lower, falling roughly linearly with age.

A second PCR, run for about 7 to 12 cycles, used a sample-barcoded 5' primer plus a J-beta primer mix. Individual samples furnished no less than 2.5 million CDR3-containing paired-end reads apiece. In TCRdb, the 5' RACE reads were re-called with MiXCR into one record per CDR3 protein. This sample has some 880,000 distinct CDR3 sequences; under 40% occur once, and the top ten carry 13%. The TCR originated in a man between 18 and 35 years old in good health. The source material was blood. The J gene is TRBJ2-5, the V gene TRBV7-8, with D perhaps TRBD2 (5 bases). The CDR3 here is CASSFESGISPEIQYF. In DNA form, the CDR3 reads TGTGCCAGCAGCTTTGAATCCGGGATCTCCCCTGAAATTCAGTACTTC. Combining the CDR3 with reference TRBV7-8 and TRBJ2-5 gives the whole variable domain GAGVSQSPRYKVAKRGQDVALRCDPISGHVSLFWYQQALGQGPEFLTYFQNEAQLDKSGLPSDRFFAERPEGSVSTLKIQRTQQEDSAVYLCASSFESGISPEIQYFGPGTRLLVL.